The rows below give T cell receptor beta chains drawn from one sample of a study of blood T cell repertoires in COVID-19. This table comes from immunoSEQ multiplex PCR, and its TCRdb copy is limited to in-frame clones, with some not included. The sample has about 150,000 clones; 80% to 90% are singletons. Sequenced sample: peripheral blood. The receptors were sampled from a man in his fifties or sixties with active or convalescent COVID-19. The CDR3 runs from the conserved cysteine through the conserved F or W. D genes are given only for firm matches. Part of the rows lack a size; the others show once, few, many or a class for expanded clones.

CDR3nt: TGCGCCAGCAGACCCACGGGGGGGAGCTCCTACGAGCAGTACTTC
CDR3aa: CASRPTGGSSYEQYF
v_gene: TRBV5-1
abundance: .
j_gene: TRBJ2-7
d_gene: TRBD2

CDR3nt: TGTGCCAGCAGTACACGTAGGGAGGGGACTGAAGCTTTCTTT
CDR3aa: CASSTRREGTEAFF
v_gene: TRBV27
abundance: .
j_gene: TRBJ1-1
d_gene: .

CDR3nt: TGTGCCAGCAGCCAAGGACAGGGAGGCAATCAGCCCCAGCATTTT
CDR3aa: CASSQGQGGNQPQHF
v_gene: TRBV4-2
abundance: .
j_gene: TRBJ1-5
d_gene: TRBD1

CDR3nt: TGTGCCACGGGCTTGGGACAGGGGGTTGGCCAGCCCCAGCATTTT
CDR3aa: CATGLGQGVGQPQHF
v_gene: TRBV27
abundance: .
j_gene: TRBJ1-5
d_gene: TRBD1

CDR3nt: TGTGCCAGCAGTGAACAGGGCCAGGGGATCTACGAGCAGTACTTC
CDR3aa: CASSEQGQGIYEQYF
v_gene: TRBV27
abundance: few
j_gene: TRBJ2-7
d_gene: .

CDR3nt: TGTGCCAGCTCACCACAGGGGTCCGATCAGCCCCAGCATTTT
CDR3aa: CASSPQGSDQPQHF
v_gene: TRBV18
abundance: .
j_gene: TRBJ1-5
d_gene: .

CDR3nt: TGTGCCACCAGTGATCTTCGGGGGGACGGGGAGACCCAGTACTTC
CDR3aa: CATSDLRGDGETQYF
v_gene: TRBV24-1
abundance: .
j_gene: TRBJ2-5
d_gene: TRBD2

CDR3nt: TGTGCCAGCAGTTTCTTGGGAGAGGAGACCCAGTACTTC
CDR3aa: CASSFLGEETQYF
v_gene: TRBV6-5
abundance: .
j_gene: TRBJ2-5
d_gene: .

CDR3nt: TGTGCCAGCAGCTTAAGTCTCTGGCGGGAGACCCAGTACTTC
CDR3aa: CASSLSLWRETQYF
v_gene: TRBV7-2
abundance: .
j_gene: TRBJ2-5
d_gene: .

CDR3nt: TGTGCCACCAGTGATACAGGTGAGGTGGAGACCCAGTACTTC
CDR3aa: CATSDTGEVETQYF
v_gene: TRBV24-1
abundance: .
j_gene: TRBJ2-5
d_gene: .

CDR3nt: TGTGCCAGTAGTATGGGGAGCGGGAGACAGGGCCTGGTCTACAATGAGCAGTTCTTC
CDR3aa: CASSMGSGRQGLVYNEQFF
v_gene: TRBV19
abundance: .
j_gene: TRBJ2-1
d_gene: .

CDR3nt: TGTGCCAGCAGCCAAGCCGGGGGGCCGATGAACACTGAAGCTTTCTTT
CDR3aa: CASSQAGGPMNTEAFF
v_gene: TRBV4-2
abundance: .
j_gene: TRBJ1-1
d_gene: .

CDR3nt: TGTGCCAGCTCATCGGCAGGGGGCACCAACATTCAGTACTTC
CDR3aa: CASSSAGGTNIQYF
v_gene: TRBV18
abundance: .
j_gene: TRBJ2-4
d_gene: TRBD1

CDR3nt: TGTGCCAGCAGCTTGAAGAGGGAGCAGTACTTC
CDR3aa: CASSLKREQYF
v_gene: TRBV5-8
abundance: once
j_gene: TRBJ2-7
d_gene: .

CDR3nt: TGTGCCAGCAGCCCAGGGTCAGGGATGAATGGCTACACCTTC
CDR3aa: CASSPGSGMNGYTF
v_gene: TRBV6-5
abundance: .
j_gene: TRBJ1-2
d_gene: .

CDR3nt: TGTGCCATCAGTGTCACGAGTTCTGGCACAGATACGCAGTATTTT
CDR3aa: CAISVTSSGTDTQYF
v_gene: TRBV10-3
abundance: .
j_gene: TRBJ2-3
d_gene: .

CDR3nt: TGCAGTGCTAGTGTGCCCGTCGGGGCCCAGCATTTT
CDR3aa: CSASVPVGAQHF
v_gene: TRBV20-1
abundance: .
j_gene: TRBJ1-5
d_gene: .

CDR3nt: TGTGCCAGTAGAGGAGGGGCATCGAACACCGGGGAGCTGTTTTTT
CDR3aa: CASRGGASNTGELFF
v_gene: TRBV19
abundance: .
j_gene: TRBJ2-2
d_gene: .

CDR3nt: TGTGCCAGCAGACCCCTGACAGGGAGCACTGAAGCTTTCTTT
CDR3aa: CASRPLTGSTEAFF
v_gene: TRBV6-1
abundance: .
j_gene: TRBJ1-1
d_gene: TRBD1

CDR3nt: TGTGCCAGCAGTTCCCCATCCCTAGTATTGGCGGGTGATACGCAGTATTTT
CDR3aa: CASSSPSLVLAGDTQYF
v_gene: TRBV28
abundance: .
j_gene: TRBJ2-3
d_gene: .

CDR3nt: TGTGCCAGCAGCGCCTACAGGGGTGGCGAAAACATTCAGTACTTC
CDR3aa: CASSAYRGGENIQYF
v_gene: TRBV7-9
abundance: .
j_gene: TRBJ2-4
d_gene: TRBD1

CDR3nt: TGTGCCAGCAGCAACAAGTTGGACAGGGGGGGAATCCCCTCCTACAATGAGCAGTTCTTC
CDR3aa: CASSNKLDRGGIPSYNEQFF
v_gene: TRBV9
abundance: few
j_gene: TRBJ2-1
d_gene: TRBD1

CDR3nt: TGTGCCAGCAGCCCTTATATCCCAGATACGCAGTATTTT
CDR3aa: CASSPYIPDTQYF
v_gene: TRBV7-9
abundance: .
j_gene: TRBJ2-3
d_gene: .

CDR3nt: TGCAGCTTCACTCCAGGGGCGGGTCAGCCCCAGCATTTT
CDR3aa: CSFTPGAGQPQHF
v_gene: TRBV29-1
abundance: .
j_gene: TRBJ1-5
d_gene: .

CDR3nt: TGTGCCAGCAGACAGGCCCTGAACACTGAAGCTTTCTTT
CDR3aa: CASRQALNTEAFF
v_gene: TRBV12-3/TRBV12-4
abundance: .
j_gene: TRBJ1-1
d_gene: .

CDR3nt: TGTGCCAGCAGTCCTCAGACAGAAGAGACCCAGTACTTC
CDR3aa: CASSPQTEETQYF
v_gene: TRBV7-2
abundance: .
j_gene: TRBJ2-5
d_gene: .

CDR3nt: TGTGCCAGCAGCGTGACAGGGGGCATATCGGGCACCGCTGAAGCTTTCTTT
CDR3aa: CASSVTGGISGTAEAFF
v_gene: TRBV5-5
abundance: once
j_gene: TRBJ1-1
d_gene: TRBD1

CDR3nt: TGTGCCAGCAGGAGGGACACGGACTATGGCTACACCTTC
CDR3aa: CASRRDTDYGYTF
v_gene: TRBV27
abundance: .
j_gene: TRBJ1-2
d_gene: .

CDR3nt: TGTGCCTGGAAAGAAAGCGGGACGGTAACCGGGGAGCTGTTTTTT
CDR3aa: CAWKESGTVTGELFF
v_gene: TRBV30
abundance: .
j_gene: TRBJ2-2
d_gene: TRBD2